This passage covers 31 T cell receptor beta chains from one sample sequenced in a study of blood T cells in healthy people across ages. Next came a second PCR, run for roughly 6 to 11 cycles, which used a sample-barcoded 5' primer along with a J-beta primer mix. TCRdb re-called the 5' RACE reads through MiXCR, storing one row per CDR3 protein. The sample carries about 1,400,000 distinct CDR3 sequences, approximately 59% recorded once. Sample: blood. These receptor sequences come from a man aged 18 to 29 in good health.

The CDR3 nucleotides are TGTGCCAGCAGCACATACAGGGTCTCCTACGAGCAGTACTTC. Its translation is CASSTYRVSYEQYF. The chain combines TRBV7-2 with TRBJ2-7; D is possibly TRBD1 (6 bases). Germline loops: CDR1 SGHTA, CDR2 FQGNSA. CDR3 length: 14 residues. The V gene lost 5 bases and the J gene lost 0 bases, with 11 bases spanning the gap.

This rearrangement joins TRBV7-2 to TRBJ2-1; 13 positions agree with TRBD2. Losses at the gene ends were 0 bases for V and 10 bases for J; bases not matched to a gene: 6. Per the germline V gene, CDR1 is SGHTA and CDR2 is FQGNSA. This CDR3 contains 16 residues. In nucleotides, the CDR3 is TGTGCCAGCAGCTTAGCGACTAGCGGGGGGTCTTTGGAGCAGTTCTTC. It yields the protein CASSLATSGGSLEQFF.

The CDR3 DNA follows: TGCAGTGCTGTAACTAGCGGGAACTCCTACGAGCAGTACTTC. Translation: CSAVTSGNSYEQYF. The chain combines TRBV20-1 with TRBJ2-7; 10 nucleotides match TRBD2. This CDR3 is 14 amino acids long. Germline V gene lookup returns CDR1 DFQATT and CDR2 SNEGSKA (reference sequence). V was pared by 5 bases and J by 0 bases, with 4 bases of the junction left unmatched.

The rearrangement links TRBV29-1 to TRBJ2-7, with 7 positions matching TRBD2. The CDR3 has 10 residues. Unmatched junction bases numbered 2, after V lost 7 bases and J lost 5 bases. Germline lookup yields CDR1 SQVTM and CDR2 ANQGSEA. CDR3 in DNA: TGCAGCGGGGGAGGGGACGAGCAGTACTTC. Amino acids: CSGGGDEQYF.

A few counts support this clonotype. The chain is built from TRBV29-1 and TRBJ2-4; D is possibly TRBD2 (7 bases). CDR3 length: 13 amino acids. Germline values: CDR1 SQVTM, CDR2 ANQGSEA. V was shortened by 4 bases and J by 7 bases, with 14 bases between the two germline ends. The CDR3 coding sequence is TGCAGCGTTGCGGGGGGCTTGACGAACATTCAGTACTTC. It codes for CSVAGGLTNIQYF.

The J gene is TRBJ2-5, the V gene TRBV20-1; 11 nucleotides align to TRBD2. The CDR3 is made up of 18 amino acids. Germline V CDR1 and CDR2: DFQATT, SNEGSKA (reference sequence). V lost 3 bases and J lost 1; bases outside the gene matches: 13. The CDR3 DNA follows: TGCAGTGCTAGGGATACTAGCGGGGGAGCGGGTTCCCAAGAGACCCAGTACTTC. Protein: CSARDTSGGAGSQETQYF.

This clonotype was seen only a few times. The V and J genes are TRBV12-3 or TRBV12-4 and TRBJ2-3; perhaps TRBD1 as D (6 bases). The CDR3 is made up of 13 amino acids. The V end was cut by 8 bases, the J end by 4 bases, with 13 bases between. The CDR3 coding sequence is TGTGCCAGCTGGTCCACAGGGCCAGATACGCAGTATTTT. This translates into CASWSTGPDTQYF.

The genes are TRBV14 and TRBJ2-7; D perhaps matches TRBD2 (6 bases). This CDR3 is built from 14 residues. CDR1 is SGHDN, CDR2 FVKESK, per germline. Between the trimmed V and J ends, which lost 4 bases and 4 bases, there was a span of 14 bases. CDR3 coding DNA: TGTGCCAGCAGCCCCCGGGAGAGGGAATACGAGCAGTACTTC. Translating gives CASSPREREYEQYF.

The V and J genes are TRBV20-1 and TRBJ2-7; TRBD2 is a possible D gene (5 bases). The length of the CDR3 is 13 residues. Trimming removed 3 bases from V and 3 bases from J, with 12 bases in between. Germline assignment: CDR1 DFQATT and CDR2 SNEGSKA (reference sequence). The chain's CDR3 is CSASGSEDYEQYF. CDR3 sequence (DNA): TGCAGTGCTAGCGGCTCGGAGGACTACGAGCAGTACTTC.

This chain joins TRBV10-2 and TRBJ2-5; TRBD2 matches 14 bases. CDR3 length: 17 amino acids. Germline-derived CDR1 and CDR2 are WSHSY and SAAADI. With 7 bases clipped from V and 2 bases from J, the junction kept 9 bases outside the gene matches. The CDR3 reads CASKTGLAGDLQETQYF. Here the CDR3 DNA reads TGCGCCAGCAAAACGGGACTAGCGGGAGACCTACAAGAGACCCAGTACTTC.

The V gene is TRBV20-1, the J gene TRBJ1-6; D call uncertain. This CDR3 is 15 amino acids long. CDR1 is DFQATT and CDR2 is SNEGSKA in the germline V gene (reference sequence). V was shortened by 2 bases and J by 5 bases, with 13 bases between the two germline ends. CDR3 nucleotide sequence: TGCAGTGCTAGAAATCGTCGAGGGAATAATTCACCCCTCCACTTT. Translated: CSARNRRGNNSPLHF.

J is TRBJ1-5 and V is TRBV12-3 or TRBV12-4, with TRBD1 as a possible D gene (5 bases). There are 13 residues in the CDR3. The V and J ends lost 7 bases and 6 bases respectively, with 13 bases between them. Here the CDR3 reads CASMGRVGQPQHF. The CDR3 region has the DNA TGTGCCAGCATGGGCAGGGTCGGTCAGCCCCAGCATTTT.

The chain couples TRBV11-2 to TRBJ2-7; D may be TRBD1 (5 bases). The J call is doubtful: the DNA matches TRBJ2-1 better. This CDR3 contains 13 residues. Germline V gene data show CDR1 as SGHAT and CDR2 as FQNNGV. CDR3 bases: TGTGCCAGCAGCCAGACAGCCGGGTATGAGCAGTTCTTC. It specifies CASSQTAGYEQFF.

J is TRBJ2-2 and V is TRBV10-3; 8 bases match TRBD1. CDR3 length: 15 amino acids. The J segment lost 4 bases and the V segment lost 11 bases, leaving 12 bases of the junction unmatched. From germline, CDR1 is ENHRY and CDR2 SYGVKD. CDR3 loop: CAARAGTGPTGELFF. Written as DNA, the CDR3 is TGTGCCGCGCGGGCCGGGACAGGTCCCACCGGGGAGCTGTTTTTT.

The genes are TRBV7-2 and TRBJ2-1; D is unresolved. CDR1 and CDR2 from the germline V gene are SGHTA and FQGNSA. V was shortened by 10 bases and J by 4 bases, with 14 bases between the two germline ends. The CDR3 spans 13 residues. CDR3: CANLRGDYNEQFF. For the CDR3, the DNA is TGTGCCAACCTCCGTGGGGATTACAATGAGCAGTTCTTC.

V and J are TRBV7-9 and TRBJ2-5; D possibly uses TRBD1 or TRBD2 (5 bases each). The J call is in doubt because the DNA end fits TRBJ2-7 better. The CDR3 spans 15 residues. Germline CDR1 reads SEHNR; CDR2 reads FQNEAQ (reference sequence). The chain's CDR3 is CASSPPAGTGYEQYF. The DNA for the CDR3 is TGTGCCAGCAGCCCGCCGGCCGGGACCGGGTACGAGCAGTACTTC.

J is TRBJ1-6 and V is TRBV20-1; 8 bases are shared with TRBD1. From germline, CDR1 is DFQATT and CDR2 SNEGSKA (reference sequence). The CDR3 sequence is 15 residues long. V lost 3 bases and J lost 4; bases outside the gene matches: 5. The CDR3 nucleotides are TGCAGTGCTAGTCAGGACAGGGATTATAATTCACCCCTCCACTTT. Protein product: CSASQDRDYNSPLHF.

This clonotype was picked up a small number of times. The chain couples TRBV12-3 or TRBV12-4 to TRBJ2-2; D is unclear. The CDR3 length is 16 residues. Trimming cost V 7 bases and J 5 bases, with 20 bases left between them. The CDR3 bases are TGTGCCAGCATCCTTGGGCTATCTTTAGGGACCGGGGAGCTGTTTTTT. It specifies CASILGLSLGTGELFF.

V usage is TRBV7-2 and J usage is TRBJ2-7; D not resolved. V shed 1 base and J shed 7 bases, with 11 bases lying between them. There are 13 residues in the CDR3. The V gene's germline CDR1 is SGHTA and CDR2 FQGNSA. The CDR3 coding sequence is TGTGCCAGCAGCTTAGAAGTTTTGGGAGAGCAGTACTTC. It encodes CASSLEVLGEQYF.

The CDR3 spells CSARAPGGWYNSYEQYF. The CDR3 region has the DNA TGCAGTGCTAGAGCTCCGGGAGGCTGGTACAACTCCTACGAGCAGTACTTC. The chain joins TRBV20-1 to TRBJ2-7; 7 bases fit TRBD2. Looked up from germline, CDR1 is DFQATT and CDR2 is SNEGSKA (reference sequence). Trimming cost V 1 base and J 0 bases; bases outside gene matches: 12. The CDR3 extends over 17 amino acids.

This CDR3 reads CASSSKRELISYEQYF. As DNA, the CDR3 is TGTGCCAGCAGCTCTAAAAGAGAGCTGATCTCCTACGAGCAGTACTTC. The V and J genes are TRBV7-2 and TRBJ2-7; D is unresolved. The CDR3 has 16 residues. CDR1 SGHTA and CDR2 FQGNSA come from the germline V gene. Trimming removed 4 bases at V and 0 bases at J, with 16 bases between.

The chain couples TRBV21-1 to TRBJ2-3; the tabulated D call, TRBD2, remains unverified against the DNA. TRBV21-1 is a recognized pseudogene. The CDR3 has 18 residues. The CDR3 region has the DNA TGTGCCAGCACCAATCCTGTTGGGGCTAGCCCCTGCACAGATACGCAGTATTTT. As protein: CASTNPVGASPCTDTQYF.

V usage is TRBV29-1 and J usage is TRBJ2-7; no reliable D call. Germline loops: CDR1 SQVTM, CDR2 ANQGSEA. Trimming removed 5 bases from V and 6 bases from J, with 14 bases in between. The CDR3 contains 12 residues. The CDR3 loop is CSVLSQDFEQYF. For the CDR3, the DNA is TGCAGCGTTCTCAGTCAGGATTTCGAGCAGTACTTC.

A few counts support this clonotype. A junction end diverges from the germline sequence, so it may reflect a read error. The V call is TRBV20-1, the J call TRBJ2-1, with 7 bases aligning to TRBD2. The CDR3 contains 17 residues. The germline CDR1 and CDR2 sequences are DFQATT and SNEGSKA (reference sequence). CDR3 residues: CSAGDEWGGTYYNEQFF. CDR3 bases: TGCAGTGCTGGAGATGAATGGGGGGGGACCTACTACAATGAGCAGTTCTTC.

This clonotype is a singleton in its sample. The chain uses TRBV5-5 and TRBJ2-7; the match to TRBD2 covers 11 bases. Germline lookup yields CDR1 SGHKS and CDR2 YYEKEE (reference sequence). The J segment lost 3 bases and the V segment lost 0 bases, leaving 2 bases of the junction unmatched. This CDR3 has 15 amino acids. CDR3 nucleotides: TGTGCCAGCAGCTTGGAGACTAGCGGGGTCTACGAGCAGTACTTC. Translation: CASSLETSGVYEQYF.

Only a few counts were recorded for this clonotype. The chain combines TRBV7-8 with TRBJ2-7; D might be TRBD2 (5 bases). Trimming pared 3 bases from V and 4 bases from J, leaving 10 bases between. The length of the CDR3 is 13 residues. Germline V gene lookup returns CDR1 SGHVS and CDR2 FQNEAQ. CDR3 residues: CASSFRERYEQYF. The CDR3, as DNA: TGTGCCAGCAGCTTTCGGGAACGGTACGAGCAGTACTTC.

The chain couples TRBV3-1 to TRBJ2-5; D is perhaps TRBD2 (6 bases). CDR1 is LGHDT, CDR2 YNNKEL, per germline (reference sequence). V was clipped by 3 bases and J by 5 bases, with 13 bases between them. There are 14 residues in the CDR3. CDR3 sequence (DNA): TGTGCCAGCAGCCACCTTAGCGGAGGGGAGACCCAGTACTTC. This gives the protein CASSHLSGGETQYF.

This chain uses TRBV7-2 with TRBJ2-5; D may correspond to TRBD1 or TRBD2 (5 bases each). V was pared by 6 bases and J by 2 bases, with 13 bases between. Germline V lookup: CDR1 SGHTA, CDR2 FQGNSA. The CDR3 runs 14 residues. CDR3 sequence reads: CASRGAGWQETQYF. The CDR3 nucleotides are TGTGCCAGCAGGGGAGCAGGGTGGCAAGAGACCCAGTACTTC.

This clonotype came up a few times. The chain carries TRBV10-3 and TRBJ1-2, with D perhaps TRBD1 (6 bases). The CDR3 is made up of 13 amino acids. Trimming cost V 8 bases and J 5 bases, with 15 bases left between them. Germline V gene sequence: CDR1 ENHRY, CDR2 SYGVKD. CDR3 nucleotides: TGTGCCATCCCCCGGACAGCTGGGTATGGCTACACCTTC. It codes for CAIPRTAGYGYTF.

V is TRBV4-3 and J is TRBJ1-5; TRBD1 matches 8 bases. Germline assignment: CDR1 LGHNA and CDR2 YSLEER. The CDR3 covers 16 residues. Germline trimming cut 2 bases from V and 0 bases from J; bases unmatched to any gene: 3. Here the CDR3 DNA reads TGCGCCAGCAGCCAAAACAGGGGGAATAGCAATCAGCCCCAGCATTTT. It yields the protein CASSQNRGNSNQPQHF.

CDR3 DNA sequence: TGTGCCAGCAGTTACTCTTCACAGGGAGGAGAGACCCAGTACTTC. This encodes CASSYSSQGGETQYF. The chain links TRBV6-2 or TRBV6-3 to TRBJ2-5; D may match TRBD1 or TRBD2 (6 bases each). V was cut by 0 bases and J by 4 bases, with 12 bases left in between. The germline CDR1 and CDR2 sequences are MNHEY and SVGEGT. There are 15 residues in the CDR3.